This T cell receptor (beta chain) was retrieved from a study of shared clonotypes between healthy human individuals. Some clones are missing from TCRdb's copy, which holds only in-frame ones; the method was immunoSEQ multiplex PCR. This sample has roughly 2.1 million clones, with under 95% found just once. The CDR3 runs 17 residues. Germline V CDR1 and CDR2: SNHLY, FYNNEI. Trimming cost V 4 bases and J 1 base, with 16 bases left between them. CD45RO-negative, CCR7-positively selected cells formed the naive CD8 fraction, excluding terminally differentiated effector memory CD45RA+ cells. Source material: naive CD8+ T cells from PBMCs. J is TRBJ2-2 and V is TRBV2; no clear D. The origin of this receptor is a man aged 18-30 years in good health. Some clones in this sample may be carry-over from other donors' samples. CDR3 DNA sequence: TGTGCCAGCAGTGGATTTGAAATCCTTCTGAACACCGGGGAGCTGTTTTTT. It encodes CASSGFEILLNTGELFF.